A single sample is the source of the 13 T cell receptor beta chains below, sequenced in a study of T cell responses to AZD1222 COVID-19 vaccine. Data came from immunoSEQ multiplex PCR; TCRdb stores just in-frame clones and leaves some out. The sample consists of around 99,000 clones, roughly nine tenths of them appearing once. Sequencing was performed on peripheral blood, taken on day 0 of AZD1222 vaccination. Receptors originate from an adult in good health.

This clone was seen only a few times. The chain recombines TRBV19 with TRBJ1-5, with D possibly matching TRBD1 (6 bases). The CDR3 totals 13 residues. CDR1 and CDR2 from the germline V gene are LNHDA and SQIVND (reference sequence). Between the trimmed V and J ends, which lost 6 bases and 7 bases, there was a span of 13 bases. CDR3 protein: CASSAITGQPQHF. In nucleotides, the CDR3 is TGTGCCAGTAGCGCAATCACAGGGCAGCCCCAGCATTTT.

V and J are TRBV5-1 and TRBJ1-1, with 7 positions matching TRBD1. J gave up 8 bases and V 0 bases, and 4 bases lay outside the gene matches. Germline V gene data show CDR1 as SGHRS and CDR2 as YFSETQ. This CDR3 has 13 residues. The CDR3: CASSLDTTGEAFF. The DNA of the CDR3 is TGCGCCAGCAGCTTGGATACGACAGGGGAAGCTTTCTTT.

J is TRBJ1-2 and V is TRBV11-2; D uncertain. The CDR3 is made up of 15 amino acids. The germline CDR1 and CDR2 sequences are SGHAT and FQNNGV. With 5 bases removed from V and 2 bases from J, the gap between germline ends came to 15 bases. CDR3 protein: CASSPVSSSNYGYTF. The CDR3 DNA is TGTGCCAGCAGCCCCGTTTCCAGTTCCAACTATGGCTACACCTTC.

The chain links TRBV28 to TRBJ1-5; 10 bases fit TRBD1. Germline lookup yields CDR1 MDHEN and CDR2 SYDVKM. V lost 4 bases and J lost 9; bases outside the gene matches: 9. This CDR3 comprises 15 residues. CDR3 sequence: CASSSGTGVSWPQHF. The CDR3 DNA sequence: TGTGCCAGCAGTTCCGGGACAGGGGTTTCTTGGCCCCAGCATTTT.

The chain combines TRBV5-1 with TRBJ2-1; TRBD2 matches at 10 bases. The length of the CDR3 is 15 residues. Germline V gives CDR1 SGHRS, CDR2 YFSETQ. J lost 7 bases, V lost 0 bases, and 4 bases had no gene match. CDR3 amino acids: CASSLAAGGPNEQFF. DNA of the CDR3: TGCGCCAGCAGCTTGGCAGCGGGAGGGCCTAATGAGCAGTTCTTC.

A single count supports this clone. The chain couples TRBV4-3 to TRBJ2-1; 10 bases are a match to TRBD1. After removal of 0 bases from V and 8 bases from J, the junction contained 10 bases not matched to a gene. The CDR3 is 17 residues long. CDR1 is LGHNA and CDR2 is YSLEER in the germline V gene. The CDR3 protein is CASSQEAGTGVYDEQFF. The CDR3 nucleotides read TGCGCCAGCAGCCAAGAAGCCGGGACAGGGGTGTACGATGAGCAGTTCTTC.

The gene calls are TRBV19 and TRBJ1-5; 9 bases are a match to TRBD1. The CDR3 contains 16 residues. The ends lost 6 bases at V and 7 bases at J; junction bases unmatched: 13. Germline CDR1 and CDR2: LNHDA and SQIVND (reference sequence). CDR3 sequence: CASSPFGTGSRQPQHF. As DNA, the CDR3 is TGTGCCAGTAGCCCCTTCGGGACAGGGTCTCGACAGCCCCAGCATTTT.

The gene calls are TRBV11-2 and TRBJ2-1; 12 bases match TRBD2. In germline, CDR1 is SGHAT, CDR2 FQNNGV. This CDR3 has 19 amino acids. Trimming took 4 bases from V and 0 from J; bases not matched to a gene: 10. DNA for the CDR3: TGTGCCAGCAGCTCCATGACTAGCGGGGGTATCAGCTCCTACAATGAGCAGTTCTTC. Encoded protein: CASSSMTSGGISSYNEQFF. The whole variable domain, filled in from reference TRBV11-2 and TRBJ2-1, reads EAGVAQSPRYKIIEKRQSVAFWCNPISGHATLYWYQQILGQGPKLLIQFQNNGVVDDSQLPKDRFSAERLKGVDSTLKIQPAKLEDSAVYLCASSSMTSGGISSYNEQFFGPGTRLTVL.

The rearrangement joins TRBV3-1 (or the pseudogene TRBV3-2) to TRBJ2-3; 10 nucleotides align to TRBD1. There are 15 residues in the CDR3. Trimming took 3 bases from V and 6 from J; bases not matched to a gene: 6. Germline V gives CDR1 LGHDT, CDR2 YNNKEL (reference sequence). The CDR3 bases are TGTGCCAGCAGCCACAGACAGGGGGCAGGTGATACGCAGTATTTT. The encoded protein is CASSHRQGAGDTQYF.

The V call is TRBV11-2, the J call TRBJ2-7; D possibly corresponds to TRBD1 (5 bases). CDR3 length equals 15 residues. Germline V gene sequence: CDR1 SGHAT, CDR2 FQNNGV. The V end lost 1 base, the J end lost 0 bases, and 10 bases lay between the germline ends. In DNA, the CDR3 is TGTGCCAGCAGCTTAGTCGGCGACAGCTCCTACGAGCAGTACTTC. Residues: CASSLVGDSSYEQYF.

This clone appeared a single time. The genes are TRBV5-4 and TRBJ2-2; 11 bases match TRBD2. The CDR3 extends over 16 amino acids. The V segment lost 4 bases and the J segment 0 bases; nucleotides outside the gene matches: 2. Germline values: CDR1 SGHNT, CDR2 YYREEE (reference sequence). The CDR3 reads CASSQGLAANTGELFF. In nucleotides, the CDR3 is TGTGCCAGCAGCCAGGGACTAGCGGCGAACACCGGGGAGCTGTTTTTT. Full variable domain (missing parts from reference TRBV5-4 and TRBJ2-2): ETGVTQSPTHLIKTRGQQVTLRCSSQSGHNTVSWYQQALGQGPQFIFQYYREEENGRGNFPPRFSGLQFPNYSSELNVNALELDDSALYLCASSQGLAANTGELFFGEGSRLTVL.

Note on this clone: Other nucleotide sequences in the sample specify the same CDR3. CDR3 residues: CASSPRTDNEQFF. CDR3 sequence (DNA): TGTGCCAGCAGCCCTAGGACAGATAATGAGCAGTTCTTC. V usage is TRBV4-2 and J usage is TRBJ2-1; D is perhaps TRBD1 (6 bases). This CDR3 is 13 amino acids long. In germline, CDR1 is LGHNA, CDR2 YNFKEQ. V lost 4 bases and J lost 7, with 11 bases in between.

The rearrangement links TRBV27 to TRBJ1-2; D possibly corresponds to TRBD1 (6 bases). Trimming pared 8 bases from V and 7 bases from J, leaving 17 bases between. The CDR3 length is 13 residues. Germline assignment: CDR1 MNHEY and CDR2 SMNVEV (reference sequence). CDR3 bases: TGTGCCAGCGCCGCCGACAGGATGGCTGGCTACACCTTC. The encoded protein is CASAADRMAGYTF.